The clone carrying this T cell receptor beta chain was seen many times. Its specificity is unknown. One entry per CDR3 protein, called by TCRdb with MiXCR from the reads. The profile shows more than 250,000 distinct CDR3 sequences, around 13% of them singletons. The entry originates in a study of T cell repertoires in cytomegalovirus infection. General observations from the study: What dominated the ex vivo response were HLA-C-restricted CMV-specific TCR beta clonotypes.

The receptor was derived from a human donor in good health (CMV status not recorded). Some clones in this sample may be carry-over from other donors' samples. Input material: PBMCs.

The CDR3 sequence: CASKGQLSSGANVLTF. In DNA, the CDR3 is TGTGCCAGTAAGGGACAGCTATCCTCTGGGGCCAACGTCCTGACTTTC. The chain recombines TRBV19 with TRBJ2-6, with 7 bases that match TRBD1. In germline, CDR1 is LNHDA, CDR2 SQIVND (reference sequence). J gave up 0 bases and V 7 bases, and 6 bases lay outside the gene matches. The CDR3 contains 16 residues.